The sequence of this T cell receptor (beta chain) was determined in a study of sequential checkpoint blockade in melanoma. On the study more broadly: Patients were randomized 1:1 to nivolumab-then-ipilimumab or ipilimumab-then-nivolumab first-line.

The protocol was immunoSEQ multiplex PCR, while the TCRdb copy is restricted to in-frame clones and leaves out a portion. The sample includes around 30,000 clones, more than 65% seen only once; the top ten take around 18%. In germline, CDR1 is SGHNT, CDR2 YENEEA. The CDR3 is made up of 14 amino acids. V lost 0 bases, J lost 8 bases, and 11 bases lay in between. Treatment given: randomized to nivolumab then ipilimumab (arm A) or the reverse (arm B). The material was CD8+ T cells sorted from blood (inferred from file names), obtained from a patient given nivolumab and ipilimumab in sequence. The clonotype originates from a human donor with melanoma. The chain uses TRBV11-3 and TRBJ2-1; tentative D call: TRBD1 (6 bases). CDR3 bases: TGTGCCAGCAGCTTAGAACAGGGAACGGATGAGCAGTTCTTC. As protein: CASSLEQGTDEQFF.